A selection of T cell receptor beta chains follows, all from one sample in a study of cytomegalovirus exposure and HLA in healthy donors. The method was immunoSEQ multiplex PCR; TCRdb's version includes in-frame clones alone and lacks a portion of them. Among around 50,000 clones listed, over 60% were seen once. The material sequenced was PBMCs. Every receptor here comes from a man younger than 45 in good health and CMV-seropositive. Each CDR3 is given with its conserved first and last residue. A D gene is named only where the DNA matches it firmly. Clone size is not always given. Where it is, it says once, few, many or a class for expanded clones.

size: .
J: TRBJ2-3
V: TRBV18
D: TRBD2
CDR3: CASSPLATSGGTDTQYF
DNA: TGTGCCAGCTCACCATTAGCGACTAGCGGGGGAACAGATACGCAGTATTTT

size: .
J: TRBJ2-1
V: TRBV10-3
D: TRBD1
CDR3: CAISEDGTAYGEQFF
DNA: TGTGCCATCAGTGAGGACGGGACAGCATATGGTGAGCAGTTCTTC

size: .
J: TRBJ2-7
V: TRBV10-3
D: TRBD2
CDR3: CAISEGSGGYRYEQYF
DNA: TGTGCCATCAGTGAGGGGAGCGGGGGATACCGCTACGAGCAGTACTTC

size: .
J: TRBJ2-1
V: TRBV5-4
D: TRBD2
CDR3: CASSFVREGEQFF
DNA: TGTGCCAGCAGCTTCGTCAGGGAGGGTGAGCAGTTCTTC

size: .
J: TRBJ1-1
V: TRBV6-1
D: .
CDR3: CASSRRGGTEAFF
DNA: TGTGCCAGCAGTCGAAGAGGAGGGACTGAAGCTTTCTTT

size: .
J: TRBJ1-6
V: TRBV7-8
D: .
CDR3: CASSPGTVNSPLHF
DNA: TGTGCCAGCAGCCCGGGAACAGTTAATTCACCCCTCCACTTT

size: .
J: TRBJ2-5
V: TRBV2
D: .
CDR3: CAGQYQETQYF
DNA: TGTGCCGGCCAGTACCAAGAGACCCAGTACTTC

size: .
J: TRBJ2-1
V: TRBV18
D: TRBD2
CDR3: CASSPGVLKTGGFLNEQFF
DNA: TGTGCCAGCTCACCGGGGGTCCTGAAGACGGGGGGGTTCTTGAATGAGCAGTTCTTC

size: .
J: TRBJ2-7
V: TRBV15
D: .
CDR3: CATSREGSTTSYEQYF
DNA: TGTGCCACCAGCAGAGAGGGCAGTACGACCTCCTACGAGCAGTACTTC

size: once
J: TRBJ1-6
V: TRBV18
D: .
CDR3: CASTQAFGSGSPLHF
DNA: TGTGCCAGCACTCAAGCATTCGGGTCTGGTTCACCCCTCCACTTT

size: .
J: TRBJ2-2
V: TRBV12-1
D: .
CDR3: CASKVLAVNTGELFF
DNA: TGTGCCAGCAAGGTACTAGCGGTTAACACCGGGGAGCTGTTTTTT